The 24 T cell receptor beta chains reported below all come from one sample, sequenced in a study of blood T cell repertoires in COVID-19. Sequencing used immunoSEQ multiplex PCR; TCRdb keeps in-frame clones, though not all of them. This sample has roughly 200,000 clones; around nine tenths occur once, and the top ten carry about 3%. Material for sequencing was peripheral blood. These receptors were collected from a man aged 35 to 55 with active or convalescent COVID-19.

The V gene is TRBV4-2, the J gene TRBJ2-1, with TRBD1 identical over 9 bases. Looked up from germline, CDR1 is LGHNA and CDR2 is YNFKEQ. The CDR3 extends over 16 amino acids. J lost 9 bases, V lost 2 bases, and 11 bases had no gene match. CDR3 residues: CASSQRAGTGSTEQFF. As DNA, the CDR3 is TGTGCCAGCAGCCAACGGGCAGGGACAGGGAGTACTGAGCAGTTCTTC.

The rearrangement joins TRBV2 to TRBJ2-7; the D is unclear. The CDR3 is 13 residues long. From germline, CDR1 is SNHLY and CDR2 FYNNEI. Trimming pared 7 bases from V and 3 bases from J, leaving 13 bases between. CDR3 amino acids: CASNGPLIYEQYF. The CDR3 DNA follows: TGTGCCAGCAATGGGCCCTTAATCTACGAGCAGTACTTC.

The chain employs TRBV28 and TRBJ1-2, with D perhaps matching TRBD1 (5 bases). Germline V gene data show CDR1 as MDHEN and CDR2 as SYDVKM. Trimming stripped 11 bases from V and 5 bases from J, with 15 bases between. CDR3 size: 12 residues. CDR3 residues: CALSGAAYGYTF. Written as DNA, the CDR3 is TGTGCCCTCTCTGGGGCAGCTTATGGCTACACCTTC.

There are a few counts of this clone. J is TRBJ1-4 and V is TRBV28; TRBD1 matches 9 bases. The CDR3 runs 17 residues. Germline V gene data show CDR1 as MDHEN and CDR2 as SYDVKM. After removal of 5 bases from V and 3 bases from J, the junction contained 10 bases not matched to a gene. The CDR3 region has the DNA TGTGCCAGCAGTACCTTGACAGGGGGTGTACCTAATGAAAAACTGTTTTTT. This gives the protein CASSTLTGGVPNEKLFF.

This clone was observed once. The gene calls are TRBV28 and TRBJ1-5, with 8 bases identical to TRBD1. Germline trimming cut 5 bases from V and 3 bases from J; bases unmatched to any gene: 9. The CDR3 is made up of 16 amino acids. CDR1 is MDHEN and CDR2 is SYDVKM in the germline V gene. CDR3 protein: CASSPLRTGSNQPQHF. The CDR3 DNA reads TGTGCCAGCAGTCCTCTTCGGACAGGGTCCAATCAGCCCCAGCATTTT.

The V and J genes are TRBV21-1 and TRBJ1-4; the table gives TRBD1 as D, unverified against the DNA. TRBV21-1 is described as a pseudogene. The CDR3 has 17 amino acids. The CDR3 nucleotides read TGTGCCAGCAGCAAAGGGCAGGGGGCGAGGATTAATGAAAAACTGTTTTTT. Protein product: CASSKGQGARINEKLFF.

The CDR3 DNA reads as TGTGCCAGCAGCCAAACAGGGTGGGTACAGCCCCAGCATTTT. Translation gives CASSQTGWVQPQHF. V and J are TRBV3-1 (or the pseudogene TRBV3-2) and TRBJ1-5, with D possibly matching TRBD1 (6 bases). CDR3 length: 14 amino acids. Germline CDR1 and CDR2: LGHDT and YNNKEL (reference sequence). V was cut by 2 bases and J by 7 bases, with 12 bases left in between.

The DNA of the CDR3 is TGTGCCAGCAGCTTAGCGACAGTTCAGTTCTTC. Its protein is CASSLATVQFF. This chain links TRBV11-3 with TRBJ2-1; TRBD1 is a possible D gene (5 bases). Between the trimmed V and J ends, which lost 1 base and 13 bases, there was a span of 8 bases. The germline CDR1 and CDR2 sequences are SGHNT and YENEEA. CDR3 length equals 11 residues.

This chain connects TRBV6-6 to TRBJ2-7; D possibly corresponds to TRBD1 (5 bases). This CDR3 is built from 16 residues. Germline V CDR1 and CDR2: MNHNY, SVGAGI (reference sequence). Trimming took off 2 bases at V and 0 bases at J, with 14 bases between the two ends. DNA for the CDR3: TGTGCCAGCAGTTACGTTAGCAGGGTTCCCTCCTACGAGCAGTACTTC. It translates to CASSYVSRVPSYEQYF.

This clone was recorded a few times. The V call is TRBV30, the J call TRBJ1-4; 7 bases align to TRBD1. This CDR3 is 16 amino acids long. The ends lost 3 bases at V and 0 bases at J; junction bases unmatched: 7. Germline CDR1 is GTSNPN and CDR2 is SVGIG (reference sequence). The CDR3 reads CAWRETGSATNEKLFF. Here the CDR3 DNA reads TGTGCCTGGAGGGAGACAGGGAGTGCAACTAATGAAAAACTGTTTTTT.

The V gene is TRBV2, the J gene TRBJ2-2, with 8 positions matching TRBD1. This CDR3 region has 15 residues. Germline-derived CDR1 and CDR2 are SNHLY and FYNNEI. Germline trimming cut 5 bases from V and 4 bases from J; bases unmatched to any gene: 6. The CDR3 sequence: CASSPDRGFTGELFF. The CDR3 DNA is TGTGCCAGCAGTCCTGACAGGGGATTCACCGGGGAGCTGTTTTTT.

This rearrangement joins TRBV19 to TRBJ1-2, with a possible D match to TRBD1 (6 bases). V was pared by 8 bases and J by 6 bases, with 19 bases between. Germline V gives CDR1 LNHDA, CDR2 SQIVND (reference sequence). CDR3 length equals 14 residues. The CDR3 reads CASDLNTQGNGYTF. The CDR3, as DNA: TGTGCCAGTGACCTCAATACCCAGGGGAATGGCTACACCTTC.

CDR3 residues: CASSLMGGFGYTF. The CDR3 DNA follows: TGTGCCAGCAGCTTGATGGGGGGATTTGGCTACACCTTC. The chain carries TRBV5-4 and TRBJ1-2; possible D gene TRBD1, 5 bases. In germline, CDR1 is SGHNT, CDR2 YYREEE (reference sequence). The CDR3 spans 13 residues. The V gene lost 1 base and the J gene lost 7 bases, with 11 bases spanning the gap.

The chain is built from TRBV19 and TRBJ1-2; no firm D call. Trimming took 7 bases from V and 4 from J, leaving 16 bases between them. Germline V gene lookup returns CDR1 LNHDA and CDR2 SQIVND (reference sequence). The CDR3 covers 14 residues. The CDR3 DNA reads TGTGCCAGTAAGTGGCGGGCGGGAGGCTATGGCTACACCTTC. Protein sequence: CASKWRAGGYGYTF.

V and J are TRBV28 and TRBJ2-5; D is possibly TRBD1 (6 bases). Germline V gives CDR1 MDHEN, CDR2 SYDVKM. This CDR3 comprises 14 residues. V dropped 4 bases and J dropped 4 bases, with 13 bases sitting between them. The CDR3 sequence is CASSSQDRRETQYF. The CDR3 bases are TGTGCCAGCAGTTCCCAGGACAGACGAGAGACCCAGTACTTC.

This chain connects TRBV28 to TRBJ2-3; 8 bases are a match to TRBD2. This CDR3 contains 15 residues. Germline values: CDR1 MDHEN, CDR2 SYDVKM. V lost 5 bases to trimming and J lost 2 bases; unmatched junction nucleotides: 6. For the CDR3, the DNA is TGTGCCAGCAGTACGCGGGGGGCCCCCACAGATACGCAGTATTTT. This sequence encodes CASSTRGAPTDTQYF.

This clone was found once. This chain uses TRBV19 with TRBJ1-6, with 8 positions matching TRBD1. Trimming took 4 bases from V and 10 from J; bases not matched to a gene: 9. Germline assignment: CDR1 LNHDA and CDR2 SQIVND (reference sequence). This CDR3 region has 15 residues. The DNA of the CDR3 is TGTGCCAGTAGTACCGGGACAGGCAGGGGGTCACCCCTCCACTTT. Translation: CASSTGTGRGSPLHF.

This chain uses TRBV6-4 with TRBJ1-2; 9 bases match TRBD1. This CDR3 comprises 14 residues. CDR1 and CDR2 (germline): MRHNA, SNTAGT. V dropped 10 bases and J dropped 4; count of bases not matched to a gene: 10. This chain's CDR3 is CATQKRDRVYGYTF. The DNA for the CDR3 is TGTGCCACCCAGAAACGGGACAGGGTCTATGGCTACACCTTC.

The rearrangement uses TRBV4-2 and TRBJ1-2; 7 bases line up with TRBD1. CDR1 LGHNA and CDR2 YNFKEQ come from the germline V gene. V lost 1 base to trimming and J lost 6 bases; unmatched junction nucleotides: 5. The CDR3 consists of 14 residues. DNA of the CDR3: TGTGCCAGCAGCCAAGTCGGGGACAGAAATGGCTACACCTTC. Translated, it gives CASSQVGDRNGYTF.

The chain recombines TRBV5-1 with TRBJ2-5; 7 bases agree with TRBD1. Unmatched junction bases numbered 12, after V lost 5 bases and J lost 2 bases. CDR1 SGHRS and CDR2 YFSETQ come from the germline V gene. The CDR3 sequence is 16 residues long. CDR3 protein: CASRTGQQNPQETQYF. The DNA of the CDR3 is TGCGCCAGCAGAACGGGACAGCAAAACCCACAAGAGACCCAGTACTTC.

V is TRBV19 and J is TRBJ2-3; 7 bases match TRBD1. Looked up from germline, CDR1 is LNHDA and CDR2 is SQIVND (reference sequence). This CDR3 has 13 residues. Trimming cost V 7 bases and J 5 bases; bases outside gene matches: 6. The CDR3 region has the DNA TGTGCCAGTATAGGGGGCAGGGAAGATACGCAGTATTTT. It codes for CASIGGREDTQYF.

V usage is TRBV24-1 and J usage is TRBJ1-1; possible D gene TRBD1, 5 bases. From germline, CDR1 is KGHDR and CDR2 SFDVKD. Trimming removed 3 bases at V and 9 bases at J, with 13 bases between. This CDR3 contains 13 residues. The CDR3 DNA is TGTGCCACCAGTGATACGACAGCTAGTAAAGCTTTCTTT. Translating it yields CATSDTTASKAFF.

The V gene is TRBV5-5, the J gene TRBJ2-1; D possibly corresponds to TRBD2 (5 bases). V lost 1 base, J lost 0 bases, and 11 bases lay in between. This CDR3 has 16 amino acids. CDR1 and CDR2 (germline): SGHKS, YYEKEE (reference sequence). The CDR3 is CASSLYGLASYNEQFF. For the CDR3, the DNA is TGTGCCAGCAGCTTGTACGGCCTAGCCTCCTACAATGAGCAGTTCTTC.

V gene TRBV24-1 combines with J gene TRBJ1-2; tentatively, D is TRBD1 (5 bases). The V end was cut by 7 bases, the J end by 3 bases, with 14 bases between. CDR3 size: 14 residues. The germline V gene encodes CDR1 KGHDR and CDR2 SFDVKD. The chain's CDR3 is CATRLPQGDYGYTF. For the CDR3, the DNA is TGTGCCACCAGACTACCTCAGGGCGACTATGGCTACACCTTC.